The clone carrying this T cell receptor (beta chain) was seen only once. Its antigen is currently unknown. The data were obtained in a study of OX40 agonist ivuxolimab in advanced cancers. General study findings and limits: CD8+ T cells showed, on average, more clonal expansion than CD4+ cells.

With 4 bases removed from V and 13 bases from J, the gap between germline ends came to 17 bases. From germline, CDR1 is SGHTA and CDR2 FQGNSA. This CDR3 region has 13 residues. The table came from immunoSEQ multiplex PCR; TCRdb's copy has only in-frame clones and leaves some out. The data show 52,000 or so clones, about 93% seen once. The clonotype was recovered from an adult with an advanced solid tumor such as melanoma, head and neck, liver or kidney cancer. The chain combines TRBV7-2 with TRBJ2-1, with D possibly TRBD1 on 6 matching bases. The input for sequencing was CD4+ or CD8+ T cells sorted from blood, taken in a trial of the OX40 agonist ivuxolimab. The CDR3 region is CASSSETGIPQFF. The CDR3 DNA reads as TGTGCCAGCAGCTCAGAGACAGGCATCCCCCAGTTCTTC.